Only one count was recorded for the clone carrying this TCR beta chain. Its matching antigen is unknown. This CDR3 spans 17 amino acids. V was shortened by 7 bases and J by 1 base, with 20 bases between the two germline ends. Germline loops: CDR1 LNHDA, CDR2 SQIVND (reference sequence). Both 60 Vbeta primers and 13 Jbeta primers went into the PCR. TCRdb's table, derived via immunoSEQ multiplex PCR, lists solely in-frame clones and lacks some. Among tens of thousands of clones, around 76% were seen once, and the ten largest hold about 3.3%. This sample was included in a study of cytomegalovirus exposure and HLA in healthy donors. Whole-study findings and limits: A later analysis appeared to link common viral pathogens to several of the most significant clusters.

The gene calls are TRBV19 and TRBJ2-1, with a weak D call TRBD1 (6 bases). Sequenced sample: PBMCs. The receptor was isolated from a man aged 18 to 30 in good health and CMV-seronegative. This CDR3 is CASNPSRNRVSYNEQFF. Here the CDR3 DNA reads TGTGCCAGTAATCCTTCCCGAAACAGGGTTTCCTACAATGAGCAGTTCTTC.